The 25 T cell receptor beta chains below come from one sample, sequenced in a study of T cell changes during pregnancy in multiple sclerosis. Profiled with immunoSEQ multiplex PCR; TCRdb holds only in-frame clones, not every one. Among about 80,000 clones listed, about 91% were seen once. Sample: peripheral blood, taken before pregnancy. The receptors derive from a female donor with multiple sclerosis, enrolled in a pregnancy study.

This rearrangement joins TRBV6-6 to TRBJ2-3; D possibly corresponds to TRBD1 (6 bases). Germline assignment: CDR1 MNHNY and CDR2 SVGAGI (reference sequence). CDR3 length: 15 residues. Trimming removed 7 bases from V and 2 bases from J, with 16 bases in between. Here the CDR3 DNA reads TGTGCCAGCATACACCAGGGGCCCCACACAGATACGCAGTATTTT. It translates to CASIHQGPHTDTQYF.

V and J are TRBV2 and TRBJ2-7; D unclear. The CDR3 length is 12 residues. V was clipped by 3 bases and J by 3 bases, with 6 bases between them. The germline V gene encodes CDR1 SNHLY and CDR2 FYNNEI. CDR3 residues: CASSEYSYEQYF. The CDR3 bases are TGTGCCAGCAGTGAGTACAGCTACGAGCAGTACTTC.

This chain links TRBV27 with TRBJ1-1; D is perhaps TRBD1 (5 bases). V was shortened by 2 bases and J by 5 bases, with 21 bases between the two germline ends. CDR1 and CDR2 from the germline V gene are MNHEY and SMNVEV (reference sequence). This CDR3 comprises 17 residues. As DNA, the CDR3 is TGTGCCAGCAGTTTAAGTCACCAGGGAGGCCGGGGGACTGAAGCTTTCTTT. Its translation: CASSLSHQGGRGTEAFF.

This rearrangement joins TRBV2 to TRBJ2-7; no firm D call. Germline CDR1 is SNHLY and CDR2 is FYNNEI. Trimming took off 4 bases at V and 1 base at J, with 8 bases between the two ends. The CDR3 has 13 amino acids. The CDR3 DNA reads TGTGCCAGCAGTGTACAGATTTCCTACGAGCAGTACTTC. Translated, it gives CASSVQISYEQYF.

The gene calls are TRBV9 and TRBJ1-6; D might be TRBD1 (6 bases). With 4 bases removed from V and 9 bases from J, the gap between germline ends came to 8 bases. In germline, CDR1 is SGDLS, CDR2 YYNGEE. The CDR3 runs 12 residues. The CDR3 protein is CASSLQGSPLHF. Written as DNA, the CDR3 is TGTGCCAGCAGCTTACAGGGTTCACCCCTCCACTTT.

The gene calls are TRBV5-4 and TRBJ2-7, with TRBD1 matching 9 bases. In germline, CDR1 is SGHNT, CDR2 YYREEE (reference sequence). Trimming at V came to 4 bases and at J to 4 bases, leaving 6 bases not matched to a gene. This CDR3 has 14 amino acids. CDR3 in amino acids: CASSIRDRDYEQYF. The CDR3 nucleotides read TGTGCCAGCAGCATCCGGGACAGGGATTACGAGCAGTACTTC. Variable domain in full (rest from reference TRBV5-4 and TRBJ2-7): ETGVTQSPTHLIKTRGQQVTLRCSSQSGHNTVSWYQQALGQGPQFIFQYYREEENGRGNFPPRFSGLQFPNYSSELNVNALELDDSALYLCASSIRDRDYEQYFGPGTRLTVT.

This clone appeared once. V gene TRBV19 combines with J gene TRBJ1-2; the D is unclear. The CDR3 contains 14 residues. Germline values: CDR1 LNHDA, CDR2 SQIVND (reference sequence). Between the trimmed V and J ends, which lost 2 bases and 1 base, there was a span of 8 bases. CDR3 residues: CASSIRESNYGYTF. The CDR3, as DNA: TGTGCCAGTAGTATACGGGAAAGTAACTATGGCTACACCTTC. Filled out from reference TRBV19 and TRBJ1-2, the complete variable domain reads DGGITQSPKYLFRKEGQNVTLSCEQNLNHDAMYWYRQDPGQGLRLIYYSQIVNDFQKGDIAEGYSVSREKKESFPLTVTSAQKNPTAFYLCASSIRESNYGYTFGSGTRLTVV.

This chain connects TRBV4-1 to TRBJ2-3; 11 positions match TRBD2. The J segment lost 6 bases and the V segment lost 3 bases, leaving 8 bases of the junction unmatched. Germline lookup yields CDR1 MGHRA and CDR2 YSYEKL. The CDR3 is 16 amino acids. The CDR3 loop is CASSQALSGGADTQYF. The CDR3 DNA is TGCGCCAGCAGCCAGGCCCTTAGCGGGGGGGCGGATACGCAGTATTTT.

The genes are TRBV9 and TRBJ2-3, with D possibly TRBD2 on 5 matching bases. CDR1 and CDR2 (germline): SGDLS, YYNGEE. V dropped 9 bases and J dropped 2 bases, with 13 bases sitting between them. The CDR3 runs to 13 residues. The CDR3 loop is CATAEGFTDTQYF. The CDR3 DNA sequence: TGTGCCACAGCCGAGGGATTCACAGATACGCAGTATTTT.

This chain joins TRBV2 and TRBJ2-7; 11 bases are a match to TRBD2. With V trimmed by 4 bases and J by 4 bases, 9 bases remained unmatched. CDR3 length: 16 amino acids. Germline assignment: CDR1 SNHLY and CDR2 FYNNEI. The CDR3 spells CASSGLAGTDRYEQYF. The CDR3 coding sequence is TGTGCCAGCAGTGGACTAGCGGGGACCGACCGATACGAGCAGTACTTC.

The chain joins TRBV7-2 to TRBJ2-3, with D tentatively TRBD2 (6 bases). Germline-derived CDR1 and CDR2 are SGHTA and FQGNSA. This CDR3 is built from 15 residues. The CDR3 bases are TGTGCGAGCGGCTATGCGGGGATTGGCACAGATACGCAGTATTTT. Amino acids: CASGYAGIGTDTQYF.

V usage is TRBV5-5 and J usage is TRBJ2-1; possible D gene TRBD1, 6 bases. V gave up 0 bases and J gave up 0 bases, with 19 bases separating them. Looked up from germline, CDR1 is SGHKS and CDR2 is YYEKEE (reference sequence). The CDR3 contains 19 residues. The CDR3 nucleotides are TGTGCCAGCAGCTTGGCCTTACAAGGGGGTTATAGCTCCTACAATGAGCAGTTCTTC. As protein: CASSLALQGGYSSYNEQFF.

The J gene is TRBJ2-2, the V gene TRBV7-3; D is possibly TRBD1 (6 bases). V was trimmed by 2 bases and J by 7 bases, leaving 17 bases between them. Per germline, CDR1 SGHTA and CDR2 FQGTGA. The CDR3 sequence is 16 residues long. CDR3 bases: TGTGCCAGCAGCTTACGTGGGGGCGGCGTAGGCGGGGAGCTGTTTTTT. Translating gives CASSLRGGGVGGELFF.

The chain combines TRBV10-3 with TRBJ2-7; D is uncertain. The CDR3 totals 11 residues. V lost 3 bases and J 9 bases, leaving 9 bases between the germline ends. Germline V lookup: CDR1 ENHRY, CDR2 SYGVKD. The CDR3 bases are TGTGCCATCAGTGATTACTCAGGGCAGTACTTC. Amino acid sequence: CAISDYSGQYF.

The chain has TRBV25-1 and TRBJ2-2; possible D gene TRBD2, 5 bases. The CDR3 is made up of 16 amino acids. Trimming shortened V by 6 bases and J by 1 base, and 15 bases separated the two germline ends. Germline-derived CDR1 and CDR2 are MGHDK and SYGVNS. CDR3 in DNA: TGTGCCAGCAGCCCTAGCTCGGCAGGGAACACCGGGGAGCTGTTTTTT. Translated, it gives CASSPSSAGNTGELFF.

V usage is TRBV9 and J usage is TRBJ2-7, with D perhaps matching TRBD2 (5 bases). V was clipped by 4 bases and J by 3 bases, with 17 bases between them. CDR3 length: 15 amino acids. Germline CDR1 is SGDLS and CDR2 is YYNGEE. The CDR3 DNA is TGTGCCAGCAGCCCCCCCGCTCGAGAGGGCTACGAGCAGTACTTC. Its protein product is CASSPPAREGYEQYF.

The V call is TRBV7-9, the J call TRBJ2-3; no firm D call. Germline V CDR1 and CDR2: SEHNR, FQNEAQ (reference sequence). V lost 3 bases to trimming and J lost 2 bases, with 9 bases between them. The CDR3 covers 14 residues. The CDR3: CASSLSSVTDTQYF. In DNA form, the CDR3 reads TGTGCCAGCAGCTTGTCCAGTGTCACAGATACGCAGTATTTT. The variable domain in full, completed from reference TRBV7-9 and TRBJ2-3, reads DTGVSQNPRHKITKRGQNVTFRCDPISEHNRLYWYRQTLGQGPEFLTYFQNEAQLEKSRLLSDRFSAERPKGSFSTLEIQRTEQGDSAMYLCASSLSSVTDTQYFGPGTRLTVL.

The J gene is TRBJ1-2, the V gene TRBV12-5; TRBD1 matches at 8 bases. V trimming: 2 bases; J trimming: 6 bases; junction bases outside the gene matches: 11. CDR3 length equals 16 residues. Per germline, CDR1 LGHNT and CDR2 FRNRAP. CDR3 sequence reads: CASGLPRGTGSDGYTF. CDR3 sequence (DNA): TGTGCTAGTGGTTTGCCCCGCGGGACAGGATCCGATGGCTACACCTTC.

V and J are TRBV5-1 and TRBJ1-3; TRBD1 matches at 8 bases. J gave up 2 bases and V 2 bases, and 0 bases lay outside the gene matches. This CDR3 contains 14 residues. Germline V gene sequence: CDR1 SGHRS, CDR2 YFSETQ. The CDR3 DNA reads as TGCGCCAGCAGCTTACAGGGGGCTGGAAACACCATATATTTT. This codes for CASSLQGAGNTIYF. The entire variable domain, with the rest obtained from reference TRBV5-1 and TRBJ1-3, is as follows: KAGVTQTPRYLIKTRGQQVTLSCSPISGHRSVSWYQQTPGQGLQFLFEYFSETQRNKGNFPGRFSGRQFSNSRSEMNVSTLELGDSALYLCASSLQGAGNTIYFGEGSWLTVV.

The chain combines TRBV4-1 with TRBJ1-6; unclear D gene. The CDR3 covers 16 residues. Germline CDR1 MGHRA, CDR2 YSYEKL. The ends were cut back, 2 bases at V and 7 bases at J, with 15 bases in the middle. In DNA form, the CDR3 reads TGCGCCAGCAGCCAAATAGGGAGCAGTTTCAATTCACCCCTCCACTTT. Its translation is CASSQIGSSFNSPLHF.

The chain joins TRBV6-5 to TRBJ2-2, with 8 bases fitting TRBD1. The CDR3 totals 14 residues. Germline loops: CDR1 MNHEY, CDR2 SVGAGI. V lost 9 bases and J lost 6; bases outside the gene matches: 9. CDR3 region: CASTRGRSAGELFF. The CDR3 bases are TGTGCCAGTACCAGGGGGCGCTCGGCCGGGGAGCTGTTTTTT.

The rearrangement links TRBV6-5 to TRBJ2-1; TRBD1 aligns across 8 bases. Trimming at V came to 7 bases and at J to 13 bases, leaving 15 bases not matched to a gene. This CDR3 has 14 amino acids. CDR1 is MNHEY and CDR2 is SVGAGI in the germline V gene. Written as DNA, the CDR3 is TGTGCCAGCACCAACAGAGGAGCAGGGGGCCAACAGTTCTTC. Amino acid sequence: CASTNRGAGGQQFF.

The V and J genes are TRBV9 and TRBJ2-2; D possibly corresponds to TRBD2 (5 bases). Per germline, CDR1 SGDLS and CDR2 YYNGEE. CDR3 size: 16 residues. Trimming cost V 2 bases and J 5 bases, with 16 bases left between them. CDR3 coding DNA: TGTGCCAGCAGCGTTGGGCACACCGGGGTGACCGGGGAGCTGTTTTTT. Its translation: CASSVGHTGVTGELFF.

The chain employs TRBV11-2 and TRBJ1-1; 8 bases map to TRBD1. The CDR3 length is 13 residues. The ends lost 5 bases at V and 5 bases at J; junction bases unmatched: 4. Germline assignment: CDR1 SGHAT and CDR2 FQNNGV. CDR3 residues: CASSADRVTEAFF. For the CDR3, the DNA is TGTGCCAGCAGCGCGGACAGGGTTACTGAAGCTTTCTTT.

The rearrangement joins TRBV19 to TRBJ2-3; D may be TRBD1 (5 bases). In germline, CDR1 is LNHDA, CDR2 SQIVND (reference sequence). The CDR3 is 15 amino acids. The V end lost 2 bases, the J end lost 1 base, and 10 bases lay between the germline ends. CDR3 protein: CASSIQGSGTDTQYF. The CDR3 bases are TGTGCCAGTAGTATACAGGGATCGGGCACAGATACGCAGTATTTT.